Shown below are 20 T cell receptor beta chains from a single sample sequenced in a study of monozygotic twins with inflammatory bowel disease. With the 5' RACE reads reprocessed, TCRdb shows one record per CDR3 protein and no DNA. This table holds about 450,000 distinct CDR3 sequences. Sequenced material: blood. Receptors originate from a human donor with ulcerative colitis or Crohn's disease, or a healthy co-twin of an affected twin (not recorded which).

The chain has TRBV4-1 and TRBJ2-7; with no DNA, the TCRdb D assignment of TRBD2 cannot be verified. CDR1 is MGHRA and CDR2 is YSYEKL in the germline V gene. This CDR3 is 18 amino acids long. The CDR3 sequence is CASSLGLAGFGGSYEQYF.

The rearrangement links TRBV20-1 to TRBJ2-1. Per germline, CDR1 DFQATT and CDR2 SNEGSKA (reference sequence). CDR3 length: 15 amino acids. The CDR3 region is CSARVPSGTYNEQFF.

The chain carries TRBV12-3 or TRBV12-4 and TRBJ1-1. This CDR3 comprises 14 residues. CDR3 region: CASSLILSLSEAFF.

This rearrangement joins TRBV7-2 to TRBJ2-7. From germline, CDR1 is SGHTA and CDR2 FQGNSA. This CDR3 is built from 15 residues. The CDR3 loop is CASSSESSSSYEQYF.

CDR3 protein: CASSPLDSSYNEQFF. The chain links TRBV7-3 to TRBJ2-1; TCRdb names TRBD1, which stays unverified in the absence of DNA. Germline assignment: CDR1 SGHTA and CDR2 FQGTGA. CDR3 length: 15 amino acids.

This chain joins TRBV5-1 and TRBJ2-2; lacking DNA, the TRBD2 call made by TCRdb goes unchecked. The CDR3 is 18 residues long. Germline CDR1 and CDR2: SGHRS and YFSETQ. This CDR3 reads CASSFPSLGPTGNTQLFF.

The chain couples TRBV5-1 to TRBJ1-1; absent DNA, TCRdb's TRBD1 call cannot be checked. Germline V gives CDR1 SGHRS, CDR2 YFSETQ. The CDR3 is 14 residues long. The CDR3 protein is CASSWWGDNTEAFF.

CDR3 in amino acids: CASSLYREGTEAFF. The rearrangement joins TRBV11-3 to TRBJ1-1. CDR1 is SGHNT and CDR2 is YENEEA in the germline V gene. The CDR3 consists of 14 residues. Full variable domain (outside the CDR3, taken from reference TRBV11-3 and TRBJ1-1): EAGVVQSPRYKIIEKKQPVAFWCNPISGHNTLYWYLQNLGQGPELLIRYENEEAVDDSQLPKDRFSAERLKGVDSTLKIQPAELGDSAVYLCASSLYREGTEAFFGQGTRLTVV.

V and J are TRBV24-1 and TRBJ2-1; TCRdb lists TRBD1, though no DNA is available to test this call. CDR3 size: 15 residues. Germline V gene data show CDR1 as KGHDR and CDR2 as SFDVKD. CDR3 sequence reads: CATSDRHHPRDEQFF.

The genes are TRBV7-8 and TRBJ2-1; TCRdb reports TRBD2, a call that lacks DNA to check it against. This CDR3 spans 15 amino acids. Germline CDR1 reads SGHVS; CDR2 reads FQNEAQ. The CDR3 protein is CASSRLAGAGNEQFF.

The chain carries TRBV13 and TRBJ1-2; TCRdb designates TRBD1, a call that cannot be tested without DNA. Germline CDR1 is PRHDT and CDR2 is FYEKMQ (reference sequence). There are 14 residues in the CDR3. CDR3 protein: CASSSFGTVYGYTF.

V is TRBV6-1 and J is TRBJ2-4; TCRdb indicates TRBD1, and absent DNA this call remains unverified. Germline CDR1 reads MNHNS; CDR2 reads SASEGT. This CDR3 region has 15 residues. The CDR3 region is CASSKGQDAPNIQYF.

The chain joins TRBV29-1 to TRBJ1-2. CDR1 is SQVTM and CDR2 is ANQGSEA in the germline V gene. The CDR3 is made up of 11 amino acids. Here the CDR3 reads CSVLENYGYTF.

V gene TRBV20-1 combines with J gene TRBJ2-5. Germline V gene sequence: CDR1 DFQATT, CDR2 SNEGSKA (reference sequence). The CDR3 runs 14 residues. CDR3 protein: CSARDKGYRETQYF.

The V and J genes are TRBV20-1 and TRBJ1-1; the TCRdb call, TRBD1, lacks DNA for checking. The germline gives CDR1 DFQATT, CDR2 SNEGSKA (reference sequence). The CDR3 loop spans 15 amino acids. The CDR3 loop reads CSVGMPGRANTEAFF.

This chain connects TRBV5-4 to TRBJ2-3; lacking DNA, the TRBD2 call made by TCRdb goes unchecked. Per germline, CDR1 SGHNT and CDR2 YYREEE (reference sequence). This CDR3 comprises 18 residues. The CDR3: CASSPGLAGVWDTDTQYF.

The rearrangement links TRBV10-3 to TRBJ1-1. CDR1 and CDR2 (germline): ENHRY, SYGVKD. There are 14 residues in the CDR3. CDR3 in amino acids: CAISEPAGNTEAFF.

The J gene is TRBJ1-5, the V gene TRBV7-6; TCRdb lists TRBD1, though no DNA is available to test this call. CDR1 SGHVS and CDR2 FNYEAQ come from the germline V gene. The CDR3 runs to 19 residues. The CDR3 loop reads CASSSLGGDISMSNQPQHF.

The chain has TRBV9 and TRBJ2-2. Germline CDR1 SGDLS, CDR2 YYNGEE. The CDR3 loop spans 15 amino acids. This CDR3 is CASSVTFGNTGELFF.

The chain uses TRBV3-1 and TRBJ2-5; TCRdb lists TRBD1, though no DNA is available to test this call. The CDR3 has 18 amino acids. Germline V gives CDR1 LGHDT, CDR2 YNNKEL (reference sequence). The CDR3 is CASSHRPGPETSQETQYF.